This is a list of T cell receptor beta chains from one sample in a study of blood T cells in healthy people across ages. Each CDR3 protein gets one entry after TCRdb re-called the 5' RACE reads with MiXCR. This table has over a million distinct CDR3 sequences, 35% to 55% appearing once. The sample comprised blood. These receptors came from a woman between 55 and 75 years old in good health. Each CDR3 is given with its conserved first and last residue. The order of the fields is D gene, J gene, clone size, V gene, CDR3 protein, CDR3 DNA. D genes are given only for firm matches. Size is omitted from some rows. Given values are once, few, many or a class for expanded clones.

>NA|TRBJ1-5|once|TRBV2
CASSGTFNQPRHF
TGTGCCAGCAGCGGGACCTTTAATCAGCCCCGGCATTTT
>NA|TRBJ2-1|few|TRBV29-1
CSVEDLSASELQFF
TGCAGCGTTGAAGATCTGTCGGCCAGCGAGCTACAGTTCTTC
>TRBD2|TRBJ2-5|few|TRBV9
CASSVAPSGIGETQYF
TGTGCCAGCAGCGTAGCACCTAGCGGGATCGGAGAGACCCAGTACTTC
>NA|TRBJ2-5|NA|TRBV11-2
CASSNHRVVETQYF
TGTGCCAGCAGCAACCACAGGGTTGTGGAGACCCAGTACTTC
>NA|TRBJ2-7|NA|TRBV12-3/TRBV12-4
CASSPWGDEQYF
TGTGCCAGCAGTCCTTGGGGGGATGAGCAGTACTTC
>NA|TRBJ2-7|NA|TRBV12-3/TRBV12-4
CASRLTGEQYF
TGTGCCAGCAGGTTAACAGGGGAGCAGTACTTC
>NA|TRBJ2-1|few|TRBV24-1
CATLGEQFF
TGTGCCACCCTTGGTGAGCAGTTCTTC
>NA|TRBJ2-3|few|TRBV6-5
CASTSGGTDTQYF
TGTGCCAGCACCTCGGGGGGCACAGATACGCAGTATTTT
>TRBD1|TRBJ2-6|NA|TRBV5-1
CASSLSIGTGGDGANVLTF
TGCGCCAGCAGCTTGAGCATAGGCACAGGGGGCGATGGGGCCAACGTCCTGACTTTC
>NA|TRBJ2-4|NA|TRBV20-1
CSASHQAGSDIQYF
TGCAGTGCTAGTCACCAAGCTGGGTCGGACATTCAGTACTTC
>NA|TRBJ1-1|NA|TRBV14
CASSQRGAMRGHMTGGTEAFF
TGTGCCAGCAGCCAAAGAGGCGCCATGAGGGGACACATGACCGGGGGCACTGAAGCTTTCTTT
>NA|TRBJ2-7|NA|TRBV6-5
CASSYAAGEIYEQYF
TGTGCCAGCAGTTACGCGGCGGGTGAAATCTACGAGCAGTACTTC
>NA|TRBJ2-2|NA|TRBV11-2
CASSLGQAITGELFF
TGTGCCAGCAGCTTAGGACAGGCAATCACCGGGGAGCTGTTTTTT
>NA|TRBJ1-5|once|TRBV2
CASSEAGFSNQPQHF
TGTGCCAGCAGTGAAGCGGGTTTCAGCAATCAGCCCCAGCATTTT
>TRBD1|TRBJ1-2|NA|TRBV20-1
CSAVQTGSIGYTF
TGCAGTGCGGTCCAGACAGGGTCGATTGGCTACACCTTC
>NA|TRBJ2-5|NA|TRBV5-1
CASSWGGQDEQYF
TGCGCCAGCAGCTGGGGAGGTCAGGATGAGCAGTACTTC
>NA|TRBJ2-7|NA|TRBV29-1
CSVQPPGGYEQYF
TGCAGCGTTCAACCGCCAGGCGGCTACGAGCAGTACTTC
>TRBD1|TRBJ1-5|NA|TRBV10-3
CAISTGENQPQHF
TGTGCCATCAGTACAGGGGAGAATCAGCCCCAGCATTTT
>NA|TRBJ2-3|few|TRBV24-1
CATSEARGVTQYF
TGTGCCACCAGTGAGGCTAGGGGGGTTACGCAGTATTTT
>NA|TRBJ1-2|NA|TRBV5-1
CASSLELANYGYTF
TGCGCCAGCAGCTTGGAGTTAGCTAACTATGGCTACACCTTC
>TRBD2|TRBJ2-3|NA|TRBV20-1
CSARDPLAGALDTQYF
TGCAGTGCTAGAGACCCACTAGCGGGAGCGTTGGATACGCAGTATTTT
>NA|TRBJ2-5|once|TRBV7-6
CASSREGPGPQETQYF
TGTGCCAGCAGCAGAGAAGGACCGGGACCCCAAGAGACCCAGTACTTC
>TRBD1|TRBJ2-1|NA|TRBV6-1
CASSEGDSRWFF
TGTGCCAGCAGTGAAGGGGACAGTCGCTGGTTCTTC
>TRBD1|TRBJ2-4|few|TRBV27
CASRDRVKNIQYF
TGTGCCAGCAGGGACAGGGTCAAAAACATTCAGTACTTC
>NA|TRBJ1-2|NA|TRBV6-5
CASTPGGANYGYTF
TGTGCCAGCACCCCCGGCGGAGCTAACTATGGCTACACCTTC
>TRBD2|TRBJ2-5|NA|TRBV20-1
CSAVGFREGGNEQYF
TGCAGTGCTGTGGGGTTCCGGGAGGGCGGCAATGAGCAGTACTTC
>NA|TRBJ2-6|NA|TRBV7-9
CASSLAEANVLTF
TGTGCCAGCAGCTTAGCTGAGGCCAACGTCCTGACTTTC
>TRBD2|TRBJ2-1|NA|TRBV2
CASRVIAGPRNEQFF
TGTGCCAGCAGGGTTATAGCGGGACCCCGCAATGAGCAGTTCTTC
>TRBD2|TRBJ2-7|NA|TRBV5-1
CASSYDLAVSSYEQYF
TGCGCCAGCAGCTATGACCTAGCGGTTAGCTCCTACGAGCAGTACTTC
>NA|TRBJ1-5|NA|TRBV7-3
CASSPRTEPNHQPQHF
TGTGCCAGCAGCCCCCGGACGGAACCGAACCACCAGCCCCAGCATTTT
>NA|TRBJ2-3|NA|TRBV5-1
CASSLGTFSSTDTQYF
TGCGCCAGCAGCCTCGGGACATTCTCTAGCACAGATACGCAGTATTTT
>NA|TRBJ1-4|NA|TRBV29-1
CSVVGLGASVRGEKLFF
TGCAGCGTTGTAGGTCTGGGGGCCAGCGTCCGGGGTGAAAAACTGTTTTTT
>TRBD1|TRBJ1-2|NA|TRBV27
CASSFQGAAYGYTF
TGTGCCAGCAGTTTTCAGGGGGCGGCCTATGGCTACACCTTC
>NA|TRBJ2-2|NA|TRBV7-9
CASSLEAAGGELFF
TGTGCCAGCAGCTTAGAAGCAGCAGGCGGGGAGCTGTTTTTT
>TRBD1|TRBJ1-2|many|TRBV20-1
CSAMQGEIGYTF
TGCAGTGCTATGCAGGGGGAAATAGGCTACACCTTC
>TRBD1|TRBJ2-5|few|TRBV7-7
CASSSGQGSETQYF
TGTGCCAGCAGCTCCGGACAGGGCTCAGAGACCCAGTACTTC
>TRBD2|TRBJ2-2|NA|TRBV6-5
CASSYWLAAAENTGELFF
TGTGCCAGCAGTTACTGGCTAGCGGCCGCCGAGAACACCGGGGAGCTGTTTTTT
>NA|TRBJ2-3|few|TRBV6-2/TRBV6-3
CASSSPEGVDRADTQYF
TGTGCCAGCAGTTCCCCTGAGGGCGTCGACCGGGCAGATACGCAGTATTTT
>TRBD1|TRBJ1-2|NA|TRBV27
CASSLFFGQEDGYTF
TGTGCCAGCAGTTTATTCTTTGGACAGGAAGATGGCTACACCTTC
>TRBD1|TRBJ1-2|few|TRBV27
CASSFLGPDRDGYTF
TGTGCCAGCAGTTTCCTTGGGCCGGACAGGGATGGCTACACCTTC
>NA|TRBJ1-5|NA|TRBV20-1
CSAKKGREEPQHF
TGCAGTGCTAAAAAAGGTCGGGAAGAGCCCCAGCATTTT
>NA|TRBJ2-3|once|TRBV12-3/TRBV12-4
CASSGGWRTQYF
TGTGCCAGCAGCGGAGGATGGAGGACGCAGTATTTT